The next 10 T cell receptor beta chains were all read from a single sample in a study of sequential checkpoint blockade in melanoma. The treatment denotes: randomized to nivolumab then ipilimumab (arm A) or the reverse (arm B). Assay used: immunoSEQ multiplex PCR; TCRdb lists only in-frame clones, some missing. Here the sample spans roughly 2,600 clones, roughly 20% being singletons. This sample comprised tumor tissue (inferred from file names), obtained from a patient given nivolumab and ipilimumab in sequence. These TCRs come from a human donor with melanoma.

This clone came up a few times. The chain couples TRBV5-1 to TRBJ1-1; TRBD1 aligns across 7 bases. Looked up from germline, CDR1 is SGHRS and CDR2 is YFSETQ. The J segment lost 0 bases and the V segment lost 4 bases, leaving 3 bases of the junction unmatched. This CDR3 is built from 14 residues. CDR3 protein: CASSRQGLNTEAFF. CDR3 nucleotide sequence: TGCGCCAGCAGCCGACAGGGATTGAACACTGAAGCTTTCTTT. Using reference TRBV5-1 and TRBJ1-1 for the parts outside the CDR3, the full variable domain is KAGVTQTPRYLIKTRGQQVTLSCSPISGHRSVSWYQQTPGQGLQFLFEYFSETQRNKGNFPGRFSGRQFSNSRSEMNVSTLELGDSALYLCASSRQGLNTEAFFGQGTRLTVV.

The chain employs TRBV16 and TRBJ1-6; possible D gene TRBD1, 6 bases. The CDR3 loop spans 21 amino acids. CDR1 is KGHSY, CDR2 FQNENV, per germline. V was clipped by 2 bases and J by 5 bases, with 28 bases between them. CDR3 sequence (DNA): TGTGCCAGCAGCCAACTCTTTTCCCTCGCGAGGGGGTTGAACAATAATTCACCCCTCCACTTT. Its protein product is CASSQLFSLARGLNNNSPLHF. Using reference TRBV16 and TRBJ1-6 for the parts outside the CDR3, the full variable domain is GEEVAQTPKHLVRGEGQKAKLYCAPIKGHSYVFWYQQVLKNEFKFLISFQNENVFDETGMPKERFSAKCLPNSPCSLEIQATKLEDSAVYFCASSQLFSLARGLNNNSPLHFGNGTRLTVT.

By its share, this clone is medium-sized (0.01 to 0.1%). The chain is built from TRBV11-3 and TRBJ2-7, with TRBD2 matching over 11 bases. V dropped 5 bases and J dropped 5; count of bases not matched to a gene: 8. The CDR3 consists of 15 residues. Looked up from germline, CDR1 is SGHNT and CDR2 is YENEEA. CDR3: CASSLVAGGRDEQYF. CDR3 coding DNA: TGTGCCAGCAGCCTTGTAGCGGGAGGGAGGGACGAGCAGTACTTC.

This clone is medium-sized. The rearrangement uses TRBV11-3 and TRBJ1-3, with D possibly matching TRBD1 (5 bases). The CDR3 spans 16 residues. The V end lost 4 bases, the J end lost 0 bases, and 13 bases lay between the germline ends. Germline V gene lookup returns CDR1 SGHNT and CDR2 YENEEA. The CDR3: CASSWDHSLSGNTIYF. CDR3 nucleotide sequence: TGTGCCAGCAGCTGGGACCATAGCCTCTCTGGAAACACCATATATTTT.

The rearrangement joins TRBV19 to TRBJ1-2; 7 positions match TRBD1. CDR3 length: 17 residues. From germline, CDR1 is LNHDA and CDR2 SQIVND (reference sequence). V lost 4 bases to trimming and J lost 3 bases; unmatched junction nucleotides: 14. The CDR3 loop reads CASSTGQAWYYDYGYTF. In DNA, the CDR3 is TGTGCCAGTAGTACCGGACAGGCATGGTACTACGACTATGGCTACACCTTC.

This clone was seen a handful of times. The V call is TRBV19, the J call TRBJ1-5; D remains ambiguous. V was shortened by 4 bases and J by 0 bases, with 7 bases between the two germline ends. The CDR3 runs to 14 residues. Germline values: CDR1 LNHDA, CDR2 SQIVND (reference sequence). CDR3 amino acids: CASSTSGSNQPQHF. The CDR3 DNA is TGTGCCAGTAGTACCTCAGGTAGCAATCAGCCCCAGCATTTT. The variable domain in full, with the rest retrieved from reference TRBV19 and TRBJ1-5, is DGGITQSPKYLFRKEGQNVTLSCEQNLNHDAMYWYRQDPGQGLRLIYYSQIVNDFQKGDIAEGYSVSREKKESFPLTVTSAQKNPTAFYLCASSTSGSNQPQHFGDGTRLSIL.

This clone appeared a few times. The chain carries TRBV11-3 and TRBJ1-1, with D maybe TRBD1 (6 bases). Germline CDR1 and CDR2: SGHNT and YENEEA. The CDR3 covers 16 residues. Trimming shortened V by 5 bases and J by 0 bases, and 16 bases separated the two germline ends. The CDR3 loop reads CASSTTRQVMNTEAFF. In DNA form, the CDR3 reads TGTGCCAGCAGCACAACTCGACAGGTAATGAACACTGAAGCTTTCTTT.

This clone was seen only a few times. This chain uses TRBV19 with TRBJ1-1, with a tentative D call TRBD1 (5 bases). Trimming left V 5 bases short and J 3 bases short, with 13 bases between. The CDR3 is made up of 14 amino acids. Germline-derived CDR1 and CDR2 are LNHDA and SQIVND (reference sequence). The CDR3 bases are TGTGCCAGTAGTTACCGGGGGGGAGACACTGAAGCTTTCTTT. Its translation is CASSYRGGDTEAFF.

J is TRBJ2-1 and V is TRBV30; D perhaps matches TRBD2 (5 bases). Germline V gene sequence: CDR1 GTSNPN, CDR2 SVGIG (reference sequence). V was clipped by 1 base and J by 11 bases, with 12 bases between them. This CDR3 has 12 amino acids. The CDR3 here is CAWSASGSQQFF. In DNA form, the CDR3 reads TGTGCCTGGAGTGCCTCGGGGAGCCAGCAGTTCTTC.

The V and J genes are TRBV29-1 and TRBJ1-2; 8 bases are shared with TRBD1. CDR3 size: 12 residues. Germline-derived CDR1 and CDR2 are SQVTM and ANQGSEA. The junction had 6 bases not matched to a gene; V was cut back by 6 bases and J by 6 bases. The CDR3 loop is CSVLGQGDGYTF. In DNA, the CDR3 is TGCAGCGTCCTAGGACAGGGCGATGGCTACACCTTC.